This TCR beta chain was sequenced for a study of technical replicates of blood from a handful of donors (dated by TCRdb to 2016 to 2017). Library method: the immunoSEQ multiplex PCR assay. The table comes from immuneACCESS by way of TCRdb, which keeps in-frame sequences with V and J called. Part of the clones is missing from these tables; in studies checked, under half for an unresolved V gene and the rest for unknown reasons. The sample records just over 60,000 clones, around 87% of which are singletons. Roughly 5% of the sample is in the top ten clones. To note about this clone: Its antigen is unknown. No much larger clone is present one base from it, and per-base qualities are unavailable.

From cysteine to phenylalanine, the CDR3 is 14 amino acids long. CDR3 DNA only is kept here, 42 bases in frame from base 1. V lost 4 bases and J lost 1 base; the stretch between them is 11 bases long. The germline V gene supplies CDR1 SGHRS and CDR2 YFSETQ. This sequence originates from a human donor in good health. Some clones in this sample may be carry-over from other donors' samples. Sequencing was done on a sample of PBMCs. The receptor chain draws on TRBV5-1 and TRBJ2-5, with no reliable assignment of the D segment. The CDR3 region: CASSLGPSQETQYF. The nucleotides read TGCGCCAGCAGCCTAGGCCCTAGCCAAGAGACCCAGTACTTC.